This TCR beta chain was captured by sequencing in a study of blood T cell repertoires in COVID-19. Study-level information: Specimens from acute and convalescent COVID-19 originated in the United States, Italy and Spain.

The assay was immunoSEQ multiplex PCR, and TCRdb's table has in-frame clones only and misses some. The table includes approximately 99,000 clones, roughly 88% detected once. The CDR3 loop spans 14 amino acids. Trimming shortened V by 6 bases and J by 2 bases, and 11 bases separated the two germline ends. In germline, CDR1 is MNHEY, CDR2 SVGAGI. The sequenced sample was peripheral blood. This TCR came from a human donor in a cohort sampled during active COVID-19. V usage is TRBV6-5 and J usage is TRBJ1-3; TRBD1 is a possible D gene (5 bases). DNA of the CDR3: TGTGCCAGCAGCCGGACATTGACTGGAAACACCATATATTTT. Its translation: CASSRTLTGNTIYF.